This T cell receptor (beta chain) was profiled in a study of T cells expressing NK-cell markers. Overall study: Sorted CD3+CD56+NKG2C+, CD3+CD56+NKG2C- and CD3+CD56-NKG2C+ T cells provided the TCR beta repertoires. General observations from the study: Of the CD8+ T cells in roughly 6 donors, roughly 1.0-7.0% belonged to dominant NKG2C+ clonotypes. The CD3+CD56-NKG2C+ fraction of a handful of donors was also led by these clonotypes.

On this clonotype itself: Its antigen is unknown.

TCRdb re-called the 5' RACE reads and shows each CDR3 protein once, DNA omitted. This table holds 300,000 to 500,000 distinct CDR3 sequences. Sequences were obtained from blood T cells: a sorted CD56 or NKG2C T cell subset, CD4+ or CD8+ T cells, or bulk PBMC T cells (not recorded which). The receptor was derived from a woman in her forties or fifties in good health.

CDR3 region: CSVEYGLGDEQYF. The rearrangement uses TRBV29-1 and TRBJ2-7; the TCRdb call, TRBD1, lacks DNA for checking. Germline CDR1 is SQVTM and CDR2 is ANQGSEA. CDR3 size: 13 residues.